This T cell receptor (beta chain) was retrieved from a study of blood T cells in healthy people across ages. There are 16 residues in the CDR3. The germline V gene encodes CDR1 LGHNA and CDR2 YSLEER. V lost 0 bases and J lost 5, with 17 bases in between. Primers used in a second PCR of roughly 7 to 12 cycles were a sample-barcoded 5' primer and a J-beta primer mix. TCRdb passed the 5' RACE reads through MiXCR, listing each CDR3 protein once. The top ten hold roughly 18% of the sample, which has 500,000 to 600,000 distinct CDR3 sequences, 25% to 30% seen once. In its sample, this clonotype is medium-sized (0.01 to 0.1%).

Sequenced: blood. The chain carries TRBV4-3 and TRBJ2-7; D gene unclear. This clonotype was obtained from a woman between 70 and 85 years old in good health. The CDR3 loop is CASSQEVRGQFHEQYF. The CDR3 DNA reads TGCGCCAGCAGCCAAGAGGTTCGAGGCCAGTTCCACGAGCAGTACTTC.